This TCR beta chain came from a study of tumor-infiltrating lymphocytes in primary liver carcinoma. Study-level results: For tumor-adjacent and tumor-blood pairs, overlap was less than that seen for tumor region pairs.

The CDR3 sequence is 15 residues long. Comment on this clonotype: Its antigen is as yet unknown. A junction end diverges from the germline sequence, so it may reflect a read error.

In addition to blood RNA drawn from unsorted whole blood, germline DNA was extracted. The investigators made TCR beta cDNA from approximately 500 ng total RNA, using a constant-region primer. TCR beta libraries came from three nested multiplex PCR rounds using slightly modified ARM-PCR. The first two PCR rounds used TRBV1-TRBV30 forward primers with a C-beta reverse primer, roughly 10 cycles each. TCRdb reprocessed the multiplex PCR reads via MiXCR and lists one record per CDR3 protein. Of some 180,000 distinct CDR3 sequences listed, about 55% are singletons. The origin of this receptor is a middle-aged man with primary liver carcinoma and hepatitis B virus infection. Sequenced: peripheral blood. The V and J genes are TRBV12-3 or TRBV12-4 and TRBJ2-2; D might be TRBD1 (7 bases). The CDR3 bases are TGTGCCAGCAGTCCAGGGGGGACTTCCGACGGGGAGCTGTATTTT. Translated: CASSPGGTSDGELYF.